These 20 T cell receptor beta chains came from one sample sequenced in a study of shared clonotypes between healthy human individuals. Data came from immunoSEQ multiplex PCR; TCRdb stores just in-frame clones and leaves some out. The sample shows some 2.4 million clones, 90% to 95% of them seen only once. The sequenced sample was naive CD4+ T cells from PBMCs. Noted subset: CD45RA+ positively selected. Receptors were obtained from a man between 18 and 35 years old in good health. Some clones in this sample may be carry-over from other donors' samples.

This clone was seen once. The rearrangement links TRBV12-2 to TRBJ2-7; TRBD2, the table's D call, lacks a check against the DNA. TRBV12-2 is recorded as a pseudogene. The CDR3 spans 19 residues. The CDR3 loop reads CASLKDPRVRTSGAGEQYF. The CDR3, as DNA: TGTGCAAGTCTTAAAGACCCCAGAGTTCGGACTAGCGGGGCGGGGGAGCAGTACTTC.

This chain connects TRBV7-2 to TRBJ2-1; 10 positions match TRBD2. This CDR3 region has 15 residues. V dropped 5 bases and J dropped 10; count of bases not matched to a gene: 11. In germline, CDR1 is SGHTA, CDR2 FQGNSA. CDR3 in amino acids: CASSRGQREGGEQFF. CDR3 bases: TGTGCCAGCAGCAGAGGGCAGCGGGAGGGCGGGGAGCAGTTCTTC.

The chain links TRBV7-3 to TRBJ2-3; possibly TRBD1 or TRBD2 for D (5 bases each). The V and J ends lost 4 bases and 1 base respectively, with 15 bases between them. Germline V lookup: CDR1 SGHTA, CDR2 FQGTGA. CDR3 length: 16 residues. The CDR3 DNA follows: TGTGCCAGCAGCTCTCGGGACGGTCGAGGCACAGATACGCAGTATTTT. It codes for CASSSRDGRGTDTQYF. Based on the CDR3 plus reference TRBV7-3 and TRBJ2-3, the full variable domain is GAGVSQTPSNKVTEKGKYVELRCDPISGHTALYWYRQSLGQGPEFLIYFQGTGAADDSGLPNDRFFAVRPEGSVSTLKIQRTERGDSAVYLCASSSRDGRGTDTQYFGPGTRLTVL.

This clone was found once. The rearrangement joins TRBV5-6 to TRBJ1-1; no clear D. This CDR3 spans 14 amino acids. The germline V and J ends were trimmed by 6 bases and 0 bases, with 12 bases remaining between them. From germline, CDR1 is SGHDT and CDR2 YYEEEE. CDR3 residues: CASNVRGLNTEAFF. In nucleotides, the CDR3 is TGTGCCAGCAACGTGCGGGGATTGAACACTGAAGCTTTCTTT.

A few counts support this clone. CDR3 in DNA: TGCGCCAGCAGCTTGGTGGGGTTCTCTGGAAACACCATATATTTT. Translated: CASSLVGFSGNTIYF. The chain is built from TRBV5-1 and TRBJ1-3; D ambiguous. The germline gives CDR1 SGHRS, CDR2 YFSETQ. The CDR3 length is 15 residues. Trimming pared 0 bases from V and 0 bases from J, leaving 7 bases between. The variable domain in full, completed from reference TRBV5-1 and TRBJ1-3, reads KAGVTQTPRYLIKTRGQQVTLSCSPISGHRSVSWYQQTPGQGLQFLFEYFSETQRNKGNFPGRFSGRQFSNSRSEMNVSTLELGDSALYLCASSLVGFSGNTIYFGEGSWLTVV.

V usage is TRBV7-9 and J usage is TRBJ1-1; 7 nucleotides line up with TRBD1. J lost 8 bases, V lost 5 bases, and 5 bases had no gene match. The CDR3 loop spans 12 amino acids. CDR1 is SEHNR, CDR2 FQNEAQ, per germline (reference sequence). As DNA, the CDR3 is TGTGCCAGCAGCCAAGGACAGGAGGAAGCTTTCTTT. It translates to CASSQGQEEAFF.

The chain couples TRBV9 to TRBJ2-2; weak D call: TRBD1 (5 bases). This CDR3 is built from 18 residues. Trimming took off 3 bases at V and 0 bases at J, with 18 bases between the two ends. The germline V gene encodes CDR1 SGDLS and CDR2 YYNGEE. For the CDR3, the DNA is TGTGCCAGCAGCGGCCGGTTGGGCAGGACAACGAACACCGGGGAGCTGTTTTTT. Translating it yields CASSGRLGRTTNTGELFF.

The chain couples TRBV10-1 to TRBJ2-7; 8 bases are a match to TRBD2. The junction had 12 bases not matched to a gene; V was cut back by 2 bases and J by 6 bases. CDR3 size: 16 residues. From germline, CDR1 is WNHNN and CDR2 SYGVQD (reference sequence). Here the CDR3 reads CASSEGRLAGQAEQYF. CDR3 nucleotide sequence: TGCGCCAGCAGTGAGGGGCGGCTAGCGGGTCAGGCCGAGCAGTACTTC.

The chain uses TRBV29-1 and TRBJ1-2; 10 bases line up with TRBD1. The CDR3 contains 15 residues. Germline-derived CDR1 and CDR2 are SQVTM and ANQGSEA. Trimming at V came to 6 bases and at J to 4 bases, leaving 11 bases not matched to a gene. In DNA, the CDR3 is TGCAGCGTGGCTGGGGACAGGGGAAGGATCTATGGCTACACCTTC. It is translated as CSVAGDRGRIYGYTF.

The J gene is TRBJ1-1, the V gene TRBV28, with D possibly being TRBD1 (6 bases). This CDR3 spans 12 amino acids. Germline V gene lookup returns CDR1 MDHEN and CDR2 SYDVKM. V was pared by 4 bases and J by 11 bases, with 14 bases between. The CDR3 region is CASSSTGNGAFF. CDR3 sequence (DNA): TGTGCCAGCAGTTCCACAGGGAATGGGGCTTTCTTT. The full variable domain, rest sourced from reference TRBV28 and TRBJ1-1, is DVKVTQSSRYLVKRTGEKVFLECVQDMDHENMFWYRQDPGLGLRLIYFSYDVKMKEKGDIPEGYSVSREKKERFSLILESASTNQTSMYLCASSSTGNGAFFGQGTRLTVV.

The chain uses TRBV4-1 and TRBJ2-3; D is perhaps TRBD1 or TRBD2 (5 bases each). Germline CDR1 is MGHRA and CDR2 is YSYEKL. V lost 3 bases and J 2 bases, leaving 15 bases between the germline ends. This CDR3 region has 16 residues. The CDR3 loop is CASSHITRGPTDTQYF. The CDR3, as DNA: TGCGCCAGCAGCCACATCACTAGGGGTCCCACAGATACGCAGTATTTT.

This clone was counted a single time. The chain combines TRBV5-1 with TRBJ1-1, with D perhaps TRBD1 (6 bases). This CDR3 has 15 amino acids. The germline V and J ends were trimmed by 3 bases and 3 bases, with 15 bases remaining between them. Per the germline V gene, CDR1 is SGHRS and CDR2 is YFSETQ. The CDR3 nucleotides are TGCGCCAGCAGCTCAAACAGGGTATCAGACACTGAAGCTTTCTTT. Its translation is CASSSNRVSDTEAFF.

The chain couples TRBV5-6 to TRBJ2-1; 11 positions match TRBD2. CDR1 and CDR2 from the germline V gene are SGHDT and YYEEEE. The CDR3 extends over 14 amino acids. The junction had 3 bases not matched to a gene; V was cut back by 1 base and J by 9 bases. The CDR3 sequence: CASSLTSGSGEQFF. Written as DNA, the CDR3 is TGTGCCAGCAGCTTGACTAGCGGGAGTGGTGAGCAGTTCTTC.

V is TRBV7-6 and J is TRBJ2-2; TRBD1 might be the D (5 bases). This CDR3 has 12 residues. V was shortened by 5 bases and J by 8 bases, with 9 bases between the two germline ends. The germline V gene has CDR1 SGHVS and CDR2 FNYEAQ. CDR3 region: CASSTRTGELFF. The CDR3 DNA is TGTGCCAGCAGCACCCGGACAGGGGAGCTGTTTTTT.

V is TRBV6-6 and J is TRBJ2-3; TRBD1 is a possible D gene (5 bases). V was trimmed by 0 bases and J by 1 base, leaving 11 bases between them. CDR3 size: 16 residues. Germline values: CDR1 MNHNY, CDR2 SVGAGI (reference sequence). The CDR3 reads CASSYSGRPGTDTQYF. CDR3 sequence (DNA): TGTGCCAGCAGTTACTCGGGGCGGCCCGGCACAGATACGCAGTATTTT.

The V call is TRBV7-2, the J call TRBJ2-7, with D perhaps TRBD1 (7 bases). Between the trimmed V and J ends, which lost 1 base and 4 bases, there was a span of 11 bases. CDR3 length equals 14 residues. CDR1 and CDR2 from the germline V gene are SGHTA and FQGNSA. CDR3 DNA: TGTGCCAGCAGCTTAGGCAGGGGGAGGTACGAGCAGTACTTC. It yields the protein CASSLGRGRYEQYF.

The CDR3 region is CASSLSGLAGYEQYF. CDR3 DNA: TGTGCCAGCAGTCTCTCGGGACTAGCGGGTTACGAGCAGTACTTC. This chain connects TRBV6-5 to TRBJ2-7, with 12 bases fitting TRBD2. The V gene end was trimmed by 5 bases and the J gene end by 4 bases; junction bases not matched to a gene: 6. This CDR3 region has 15 residues. Per germline, CDR1 MNHEY and CDR2 SVGAGI.

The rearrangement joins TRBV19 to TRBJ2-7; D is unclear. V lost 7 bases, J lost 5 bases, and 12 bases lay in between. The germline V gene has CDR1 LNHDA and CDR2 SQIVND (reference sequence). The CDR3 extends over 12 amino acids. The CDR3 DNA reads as TGTGCCAGTAAAAAGGACGGTCACGAGCAGTACTTC. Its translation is CASKKDGHEQYF.

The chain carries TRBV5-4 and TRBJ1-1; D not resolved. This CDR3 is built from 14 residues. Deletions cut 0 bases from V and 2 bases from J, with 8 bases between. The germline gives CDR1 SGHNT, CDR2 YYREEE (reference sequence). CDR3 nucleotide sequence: TGTGCCAGCAGCTTGGCCTCGAGAAACACTGAAGCTTTCTTT. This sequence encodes CASSLASRNTEAFF.

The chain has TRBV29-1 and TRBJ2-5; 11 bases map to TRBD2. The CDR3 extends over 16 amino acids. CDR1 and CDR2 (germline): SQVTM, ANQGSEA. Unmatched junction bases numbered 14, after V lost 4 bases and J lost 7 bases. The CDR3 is CSVVPSGRTASWTQYF. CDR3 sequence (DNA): TGCAGCGTTGTTCCTAGCGGGAGGACTGCCAGTTGGACCCAGTACTTC.